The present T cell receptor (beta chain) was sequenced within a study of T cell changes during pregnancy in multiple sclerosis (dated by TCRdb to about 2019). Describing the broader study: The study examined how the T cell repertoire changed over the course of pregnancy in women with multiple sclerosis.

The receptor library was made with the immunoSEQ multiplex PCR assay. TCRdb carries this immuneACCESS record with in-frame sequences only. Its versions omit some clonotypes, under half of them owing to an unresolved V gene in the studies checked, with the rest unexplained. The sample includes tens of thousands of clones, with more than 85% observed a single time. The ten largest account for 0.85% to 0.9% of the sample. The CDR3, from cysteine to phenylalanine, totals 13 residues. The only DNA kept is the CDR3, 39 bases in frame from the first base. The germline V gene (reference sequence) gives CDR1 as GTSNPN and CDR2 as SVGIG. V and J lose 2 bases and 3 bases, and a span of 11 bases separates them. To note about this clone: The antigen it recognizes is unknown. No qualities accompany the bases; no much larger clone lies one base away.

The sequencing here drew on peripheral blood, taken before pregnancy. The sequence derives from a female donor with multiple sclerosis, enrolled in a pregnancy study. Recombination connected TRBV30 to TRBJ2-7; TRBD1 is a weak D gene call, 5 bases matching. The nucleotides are TGTGCCTGGAGTCAAGGGGCGCACTACGAGCAGTACTTC. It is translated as CAWSQGAHYEQYF.